The 26 T cell receptor beta chains in this list originate from one sample, sequenced in a study of shared clonotypes between healthy human individuals. Only in-frame clones appear in the TCRdb table, and some are missing; sequencing was by immunoSEQ multiplex PCR. The table has about 1.1 million clones, 70% to 80% seen once; the top ten hold about 0.52%. The specimen sequenced was memory CD4+ T cells from PBMCs. Subset meaning: CD45RA-negative fraction. The receptors shown here come from a man between 18 and 35 years old in good health. Some clones in this sample may be carry-over from other donors' samples.

The V call is TRBV5-1, the J call TRBJ1-4, with D uncertain. Trimming took 5 bases from V and 8 from J, leaving 13 bases between them. The germline V gene encodes CDR1 SGHRS and CDR2 YFSETQ. There are 13 residues in the CDR3. The CDR3 coding sequence is TGCGCCAGCAGATCTGACGACGGGGAAAAACTGTTTTTT. It specifies CASRSDDGEKLFF.

The chain couples TRBV7-2 to TRBJ2-3; 7 bases map to TRBD2. Germline-derived CDR1 and CDR2 are SGHTA and FQGNSA. The junction had 12 bases not matched to a gene; V was cut back by 5 bases and J by 4 bases. The CDR3 extends over 16 amino acids. CDR3 region: CASSHGRPGGADTQYF. As DNA, the CDR3 is TGTGCCAGCAGCCACGGGCGGCCGGGAGGAGCAGATACGCAGTATTTT.

This clone showed up just a few times. The V and J genes are TRBV27 and TRBJ2-7; the match to TRBD1 covers 7 bases. Trimming at V came to 5 bases and at J to 2 bases, leaving 9 bases not matched to a gene. In germline, CDR1 is MNHEY, CDR2 SMNVEV (reference sequence). The CDR3 totals 15 residues. The CDR3 nucleotides are TGTGCCAGCAGTCTCCCAGGGACAGCTACCTACGAGCAGTACTTC. It yields the protein CASSLPGTATYEQYF.

The genes are TRBV10-3 and TRBJ2-1, with 15 bases identical to TRBD2. The germline gives CDR1 ENHRY, CDR2 SYGVKD. V gave up 4 bases and J gave up 7 bases; unmatched junction bases: 5. CDR3 length equals 16 residues. The CDR3 here is CAISAGLAGGGNEQFF. The DNA of the CDR3 is TGTGCCATCAGTGCAGGACTAGCGGGAGGGGGTAATGAGCAGTTCTTC.

The chain carries TRBV6-6 and TRBJ2-3; D gene ambiguous. Germline V gene sequence: CDR1 MNHNY, CDR2 SVGAGI (reference sequence). Trimming pared 5 bases from V and 2 bases from J, leaving 8 bases between. The CDR3 totals 13 residues. Here the CDR3 reads CASSPHDTDTQYF. Here the CDR3 DNA reads TGTGCCAGCAGTCCACACGACACAGATACGCAGTATTTT.

The gene calls are TRBV5-6 and TRBJ1-2; D remains unclear. The CDR3 is 14 amino acids. Trimming shortened V by 4 bases and J by 4 bases, and 14 bases separated the two germline ends. Germline V gives CDR1 SGHDT, CDR2 YYEEEE. The CDR3 is CASSPVGVTYGYTF. In DNA, the CDR3 is TGTGCCAGCAGCCCGGTGGGCGTCACCTATGGCTACACCTTC.

CDR3 in DNA: TGTGCCAGCAGCTCGGGCCCTCCCCTAGCCAAAAACATTCAGTACTTC. This encodes CASSSGPPLAKNIQYF. The chain joins TRBV7-9 to TRBJ2-4; D uncertain. V was clipped by 4 bases and J by 0 bases, with 13 bases between them. The germline CDR1 and CDR2 sequences are SEHNR and FQNEAQ (reference sequence). The CDR3 length is 16 residues.

The CDR3 loop is CASSLGLAGGRYF. CDR3 nucleotides: TGTGCCAGCAGCTTGGGACTAGCCGGGGGGAGGTACTTC. J is TRBJ2-5 and V is TRBV7-2; TRBD2 matches at 9 bases. V trimming: 3 bases; J trimming: 13 bases; junction bases outside the gene matches: 9. The germline gives CDR1 SGHTA, CDR2 FQGNSA. The CDR3 length is 13 residues.

J is TRBJ2-4 and V is TRBV28; D gene uncertain. Germline V CDR1 and CDR2: MDHEN, SYDVKM. The CDR3 extends over 15 amino acids. The V end lost 2 bases, the J end lost 0 bases, and 8 bases lay between the germline ends. The CDR3: CASSLRAVAKNIQYF. DNA of the CDR3: TGTGCCAGCAGTTTACGGGCTGTAGCCAAAAACATTCAGTACTTC. The variable domain in full, with the rest retrieved from reference TRBV28 and TRBJ2-4, is DVKVTQSSRYLVKRTGEKVFLECVQDMDHENMFWYRQDPGLGLRLIYFSYDVKMKEKGDIPEGYSVSREKKERFSLILESASTNQTSMYLCASSLRAVAKNIQYFGAGTRLSVL.

In this sample, this clone turned up once. The V call is TRBV6-6, the J call TRBJ2-5, with a possible D match to TRBD1 (6 bases). V lost 5 bases to trimming and J lost 5 bases, with 9 bases between them. CDR3 length: 12 residues. Germline CDR1 is MNHNY and CDR2 is SVGAGI (reference sequence). The CDR3 bases are TGTGCCAGCAGTAGGGGGATCGAGACCCAGTACTTC. Its translation: CASSRGIETQYF.

The chain uses TRBV7-8 and TRBJ2-7, with TRBD1 matching over 9 bases. The J segment lost 7 bases and the V segment lost 4 bases, leaving 11 bases of the junction unmatched. Germline assignment: CDR1 SGHVS and CDR2 FQNEAQ. This CDR3 is 15 amino acids long. Here the CDR3 DNA reads TGTGCCAGCAGCTCAAACGCACAGGGGGCGGGAGAGCAGTACTTC. Translating it yields CASSSNAQGAGEQYF.

The gene calls are TRBV15 and TRBJ2-3, with 7 bases matching TRBD2. The CDR3 extends over 15 amino acids. The germline CDR1 and CDR2 sequences are LNHNV and YYDKDF (reference sequence). V shed 7 bases and J 4 bases; nucleotides not matched to a gene: 11. CDR3: CATTRAGTEADTQYF. The CDR3 DNA reads TGTGCCACCACAAGAGCGGGAACGGAGGCAGATACGCAGTATTTT.

With regard to this clone: Other nucleotide sequences in the sample specify the same CDR3. The chain is built from TRBV9 and TRBJ2-5; D not resolved. V shed 0 bases and J shed 3 bases, with 6 bases lying between them. The CDR3 has 13 amino acids. Germline V gene data show CDR1 as SGDLS and CDR2 as YYNGEE. The CDR3 here is CASSVAAKETQYF. The CDR3 coding sequence is TGTGCCAGCAGCGTAGCGGCAAAAGAGACCCAGTACTTC.

This sequence joins TRBV25-1 and TRBJ1-1, with 10 bases identical to TRBD1. V trimming: 3 bases; J trimming: 10 bases; junction bases outside the gene matches: 5. Germline loops: CDR1 MGHDK, CDR2 SYGVNS. The CDR3 runs 13 residues. This CDR3 reads CASSDGTGVRAFF. For the CDR3, the DNA is TGTGCCAGCAGTGACGGGACAGGGGTGCGAGCTTTCTTT.

This clone was detected ten times or more. This chain connects TRBV27 to TRBJ2-1; D unresolved. The CDR3 loop spans 13 amino acids. From germline, CDR1 is MNHEY and CDR2 SMNVEV (reference sequence). Trimming removed 5 bases from V and 10 bases from J, with 15 bases in between. CDR3 protein: CASSTNLMWEQFF. Here the CDR3 DNA reads TGTGCCAGCAGTACTAATCTTATGTGGGAGCAGTTCTTC.

In DNA, the CDR3 is TGTGCCTGGGGAGAACAGCGCACTGAAGCTTTCTTT. Protein: CAWGEQRTEAFF. The chain recombines TRBV30 with TRBJ1-1; D is uncertain. The germline V gene encodes CDR1 GTSNPN and CDR2 SVGIG (reference sequence). This CDR3 has 12 residues. Between the trimmed V and J ends, which lost 5 bases and 4 bases, there was a span of 11 bases. The variable domain in full, completed from reference TRBV30 and TRBJ1-1, reads SQTIHQWPATLVQPVGSPLSLECTVEGTSNPNLYWYRQAAGRGLQLLFYSVGIGQISSEVPQNLSASRPQDRQFILSSKKLLLSDSGFYLCAWGEQRTEAFFGQGTRLTVV.

V usage is TRBV30 and J usage is TRBJ2-7; 12 bases agree with TRBD1. The V segment lost 7 bases and the J segment 4 bases; nucleotides outside the gene matches: 8. The CDR3 is 14 amino acids. CDR1 is GTSNPN and CDR2 is SVGIG in the germline V gene (reference sequence). Here the CDR3 DNA reads TGTGCCTCAACAGGGACAGGGGGCAAATACGAGCAGTACTTC. Its protein product is CASTGTGGKYEQYF. The complete variable domain, with remaining parts taken from reference TRBV30 and TRBJ2-7, reads SQTIHQWPATLVQPVGSPLSLECTVEGTSNPNLYWYRQAAGRGLQLLFYSVGIGQISSEVPQNLSASRPQDRQFILSSKKLLLSDSGFYLCASTGTGGKYEQYFGPGTRLTVT.

This clone has only a few counts. This chain connects TRBV10-3 to TRBJ2-5, with D possibly TRBD1 on 6 matching bases. The CDR3 sequence is 15 residues long. In germline, CDR1 is ENHRY, CDR2 SYGVKD. V shed 0 bases and J shed 2 bases, with 10 bases lying between them. This CDR3 is CAISESTGRQETQYF. DNA of the CDR3: TGTGCCATCAGTGAGTCGACAGGCAGGCAAGAGACCCAGTACTTC.

The chain has TRBV6-1 and TRBJ1-3; 7 bases agree with TRBD1. The trim removed 6 bases at V and 3 bases at J, leaving 5 bases unmatched. The CDR3 runs 14 residues. Germline CDR1 reads MNHNS; CDR2 reads SASEGT. The CDR3, as DNA: TGTGCCAGCAGAGAACGACAGGGTGGAAACACCATATATTTT. Its protein is CASRERQGGNTIYF.

This clone was detected a few times. The chain carries TRBV27 and TRBJ1-2; TRBD1 matches 7 bases. J lost 0 bases, V lost 6 bases, and 13 bases had no gene match. The CDR3 covers 17 residues. Germline V gene data show CDR1 as MNHEY and CDR2 as SMNVEV (reference sequence). The CDR3 protein is CASSLVGGSRPNYGYTF. CDR3 DNA sequence: TGTGCCAGCAGCCTAGTAGGGGGCAGTCGGCCTAACTATGGCTACACCTTC.

The J gene is TRBJ2-5, the V gene TRBV6-6, with D unresolved. CDR3 length: 12 amino acids. Germline V lookup: CDR1 MNHNY, CDR2 SVGAGI (reference sequence). V was cut by 4 bases and J by 5 bases, with 8 bases left in between. The CDR3 protein is CASSSQRETQYF. For the CDR3, the DNA is TGTGCCAGCAGTTCGCAACGTGAGACCCAGTACTTC.

The chain is built from TRBV15 and TRBJ2-7; D is undetermined. The CDR3 runs 15 residues. The V gene's germline CDR1 is LNHNV and CDR2 YYDKDF (reference sequence). Trimming pared 1 base from V and 4 bases from J, leaving 14 bases between. The DNA for the CDR3 is TGTGCCACCAGCAGAGGAGCCCGAGACGGGTACGAGCAGTACTTC. Its protein product is CATSRGARDGYEQYF.

This chain joins TRBV28 and TRBJ1-4, with 7 bases aligning to TRBD1. With 2 bases clipped from V and 4 bases from J, the junction kept 4 bases outside the gene matches. Germline CDR1 is MDHEN and CDR2 is SYDVKM. The CDR3 spans 15 residues. In nucleotides, the CDR3 is TGTGCCAGCAGTTTAAACAGGGGCTATAATGAAAAACTGTTTTTT. Amino acid sequence: CASSLNRGYNEKLFF. Full variable domain (missing parts from reference TRBV28 and TRBJ1-4): DVKVTQSSRYLVKRTGEKVFLECVQDMDHENMFWYRQDPGLGLRLIYFSYDVKMKEKGDIPEGYSVSREKKERFSLILESASTNQTSMYLCASSLNRGYNEKLFFGSGTQLSVL.

V and J are TRBV30 and TRBJ2-7; a weak D match, TRBD2 (6 bases). CDR3 length: 12 amino acids. V gave up 8 bases and J gave up 3 bases, with 14 bases separating them. In germline, CDR1 is GTSNPN, CDR2 SVGIG (reference sequence). For the CDR3, the DNA is TGTGCCAGTCACGGGGGAGGCTACGAGCAGTACTTC. Translation: CASHGGGYEQYF.

The chain uses TRBV19 and TRBJ2-7, with D possibly called TRBD1 or TRBD2 (5 bases each). CDR1 is LNHDA and CDR2 is SQIVND in the germline V gene (reference sequence). Trimming cost V 3 bases and J 7 bases, with 16 bases left between them. This CDR3 has 14 amino acids. CDR3 sequence reads: CASSIVGNEGEQYF. The DNA for the CDR3 is TGTGCCAGTAGTATCGTGGGGAATGAGGGGGAGCAGTACTTC.

This sequence joins TRBV7-6 and TRBJ2-3; D might be TRBD2 (7 bases). V was pared by 0 bases and J by 3 bases, with 19 bases between. The CDR3 has 18 residues. Germline values: CDR1 SGHVS, CDR2 FNYEAQ. CDR3 sequence (DNA): TGTGCCAGCAGCTTAGCAGGGGGGGCTGCCTCCAGAACAGATACGCAGTATTTT. This gives the protein CASSLAGGAASRTDTQYF.